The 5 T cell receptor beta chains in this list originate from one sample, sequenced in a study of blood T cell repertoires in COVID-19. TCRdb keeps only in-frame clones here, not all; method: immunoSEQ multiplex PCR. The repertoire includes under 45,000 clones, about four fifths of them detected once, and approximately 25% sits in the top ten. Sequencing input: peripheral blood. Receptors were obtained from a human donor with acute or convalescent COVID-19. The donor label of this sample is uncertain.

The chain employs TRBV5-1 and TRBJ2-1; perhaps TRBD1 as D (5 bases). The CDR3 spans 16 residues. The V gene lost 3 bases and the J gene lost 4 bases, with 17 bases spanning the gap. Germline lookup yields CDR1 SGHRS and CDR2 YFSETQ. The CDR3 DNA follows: TGCGCCAGCAGCTCCTCTCCAGGGCCTACATACAATGAGCAGTTCTTC. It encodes CASSSSPGPTYNEQFF.

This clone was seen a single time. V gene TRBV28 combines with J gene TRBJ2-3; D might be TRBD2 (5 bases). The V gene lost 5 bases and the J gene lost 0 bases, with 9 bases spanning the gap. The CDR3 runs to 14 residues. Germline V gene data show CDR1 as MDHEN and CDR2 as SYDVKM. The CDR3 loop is CASSLDSSTDTQYF. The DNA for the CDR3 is TGTGCCAGCAGTCTGGACTCCAGCACAGATACGCAGTATTTT. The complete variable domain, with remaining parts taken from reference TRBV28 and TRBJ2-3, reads DVKVTQSSRYLVKRTGEKVFLECVQDMDHENMFWYRQDPGLGLRLIYFSYDVKMKEKGDIPEGYSVSREKKERFSLILESASTNQTSMYLCASSLDSSTDTQYFGPGTRLTVL.

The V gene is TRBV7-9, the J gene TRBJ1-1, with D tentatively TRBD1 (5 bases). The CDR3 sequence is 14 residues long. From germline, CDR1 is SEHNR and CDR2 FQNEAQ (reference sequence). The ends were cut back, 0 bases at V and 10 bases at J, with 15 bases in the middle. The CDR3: CASSLASGQGVAFF. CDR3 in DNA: TGTGCCAGCAGCTTAGCTTCGGGCCAAGGGGTAGCTTTCTTT.

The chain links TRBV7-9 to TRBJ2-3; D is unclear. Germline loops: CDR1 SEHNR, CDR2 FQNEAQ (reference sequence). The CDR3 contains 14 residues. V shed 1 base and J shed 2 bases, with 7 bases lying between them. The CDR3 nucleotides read TGTGCCAGCAGCTTAGGGGCAGACACAGATACGCAGTATTTT. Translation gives CASSLGADTDTQYF.

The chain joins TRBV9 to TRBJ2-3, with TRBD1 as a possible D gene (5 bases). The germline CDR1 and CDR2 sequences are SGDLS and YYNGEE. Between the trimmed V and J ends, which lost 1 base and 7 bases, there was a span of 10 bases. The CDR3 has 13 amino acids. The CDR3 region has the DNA TGTGCCAGCAGCGTAACTGGGGCCAATACGCAGTATTTT. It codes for CASSVTGANTQYF.